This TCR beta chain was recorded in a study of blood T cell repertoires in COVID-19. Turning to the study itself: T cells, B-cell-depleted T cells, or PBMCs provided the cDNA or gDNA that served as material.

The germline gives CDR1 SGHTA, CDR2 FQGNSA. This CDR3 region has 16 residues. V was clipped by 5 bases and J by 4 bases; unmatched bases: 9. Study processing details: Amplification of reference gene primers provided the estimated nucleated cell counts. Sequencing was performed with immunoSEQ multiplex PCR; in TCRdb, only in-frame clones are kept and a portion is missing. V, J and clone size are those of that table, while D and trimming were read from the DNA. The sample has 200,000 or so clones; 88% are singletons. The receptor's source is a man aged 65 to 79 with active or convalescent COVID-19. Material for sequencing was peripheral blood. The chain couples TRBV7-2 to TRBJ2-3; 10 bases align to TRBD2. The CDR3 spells CASSLSGRAVSDTQYF. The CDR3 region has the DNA TGTGCCAGCAGCCTCAGCGGGAGGGCCGTTTCAGATACGCAGTATTTT.